A selection of T cell receptor beta chains follows, all from one sample in a study of shared clonotypes between healthy human individuals. Sequenced by immunoSEQ multiplex PCR; TCRdb stores in-frame clones only, minus some. The sample holds 2 million or so clones, roughly 95% seen once. Sample: naive CD8+ T cells sorted from blood. These TCRs come from a man younger than 30 in good health. Each CDR3 is given with its conserved first and last residue. A D gene is named only where the DNA matches it firmly. Clone size is stated in some rows and not others, as once, few, many or a class when expanded.

v_gene	abundance	d_gene	j_gene	CDR3nt	CDR3aa
TRBV27	.	.	TRBJ1-2	TGTGCCAGCAGTGGGGGAGATGGCTACACCTTC	CASSGGDGYTF
TRBV19	.	TRBD2	TRBJ2-7	TGTGCCAGTAGTATAGGCCTAGCGGGAGCCTACGAGCAGTACTTC	CASSIGLAGAYEQYF
TRBV13	.	TRBD1	TRBJ2-6	TGTGCCAGCAGCAGAATGGGACAGAACTCTGGGGCCAACGTCCTGACTTTC	CASSRMGQNSGANVLTF
TRBV14	.	TRBD1	TRBJ1-1	TGTGCCAGCAGCCAAGATGACAGGGGCACTGAAGCTTTCTTT	CASSQDDRGTEAFF
TRBV7-9	.	TRBD1	TRBJ2-7	TGTGCCAGCAGCATTGGACAGGGGTTGGACGAGCAGTACTTC	CASSIGQGLDEQYF
TRBV4-3	.	.	TRBJ2-5	TGCGCCAGCAGCCAAGATGAGGCTAGCAGAGAGACCCAGTACTTC	CASSQDEASRETQYF
TRBV10-3	once	.	TRBJ1-1	TGTGCCGCCATCGAACAGGGGAACACTGAAGCTTTCTTT	CAAIEQGNTEAFF
TRBV7-9	few	.	TRBJ1-4	TGTGCCAGCAACACCAACGCAGATGAAAAACTGTTTTTT	CASNTNADEKLFF
TRBV6-1	.	.	TRBJ2-1	TGTGCCAGCAGTGTACTTAGGGGGGGCCTAGGCCCGGACAATGAGCAGTTCTTC	CASSVLRGGLGPDNEQFF
TRBV5-6	.	.	TRBJ2-7	TGTGCCAGCAGCTCTCTGGGGAGCGGCCTAATACCGCAGTACTTC	CASSSLGSGLIPQYF
TRBV20-1	.	.	TRBJ1-2	TGCAGTGCTAGGGGCCTCTATGGCTACACCTTC	CSARGLYGYTF
TRBV5-1	.	TRBD1	TRBJ1-6	TGCGCCAGCAGCAGGACAGGACTTGCTGGCTCCTATAATTCACCCCTCCACTTT	CASSRTGLAGSYNSPLHF
TRBV16	.	.	TRBJ2-1	TGTGCCAGCAGCCCTACAGGGAATGAGCAGTTCTTC	CASSPTGNEQFF
TRBV27	.	TRBD1	TRBJ2-2	TGTGCCAGCAGTCCCTCACAGGGGGACAACACCGGGGAGCTGTTTTTT	CASSPSQGDNTGELFF
TRBV27	once	TRBD1	TRBJ2-7	TGTGCCAGCAGTCGGGACAGCCTCTACGAGCAGTACTTC	CASSRDSLYEQYF
TRBV30	.	TRBD1	TRBJ1-1	TGTGCCTGGATGACAGGGACGGACACTGAAGCTTTCTTT	CAWMTGTDTEAFF
TRBV7-9	.	.	TRBJ2-3	TGTGCCAGCAGCTCGACGGTTAATGGGGGCGCACCAGATACGCAGTATTTT	CASSSTVNGGAPDTQYF
TRBV19	.	.	TRBJ1-1	TGTGCCAGTAGTACGGGGGCACTGAACACTGAAGCTTTCTTT	CASSTGALNTEAFF
TRBV4-1	.	.	TRBJ1-5	TGCGCCAGCAGCCAAGAAAGGGGGGGCAATCAGCCCCAGCATTTT	CASSQERGGNQPQHF
TRBV11-2	.	.	TRBJ2-5	TGTGCCAGCAGCTCTTCCTGGGGGCTAGCGGCCTTCCAAGAGACCCAGTACTTC	CASSSSWGLAAFQETQYF
TRBV5-1	.	.	TRBJ2-3	TGCGCCAGCAGCTTGGAGCCGGGAGAGGCAGATACGCAGTATTTT	CASSLEPGEADTQYF
TRBV5-4	.	.	TRBJ1-1	TGTGCCAGCAGCTTAAGAGGCAACTCTGAAGCTTTCTTT	CASSLRGNSEAFF
TRBV5-4	.	.	TRBJ1-2	TGTGCCAGCAGCTTGGCGCAGGCGCGGCTAGTTGGCTACACCTTC	CASSLAQARLVGYTF
TRBV4-1	.	.	TRBJ1-1	TGCGCCAGCAGCATGCGGAACATGAACACTGAAGCTTTCTTT	CASSMRNMNTEAFF
TRBV7-8	.	.	TRBJ1-4	TGTGCCAGCAGCTTAAGGGCGGCGGGGAAAGAAAAACTGTTTTTT	CASSLRAAGKEKLFF
TRBV4-1	.	.	TRBJ2-7	TGCGCCAGCAGCCAGGTACTCGGCAACGGCGAGCAGTACTTC	CASSQVLGNGEQYF
TRBV21-1	.	.	TRBJ2-5	TGTGCCAGCAGCAAATTCAGGACAACTCTACAGGAGACCCAGTACTTC	CASSKFRTTLQETQYF
TRBV6-4	.	.	TRBJ2-1	TGTGCCAGCAGTGACTCGGGCAACGAGCAGTTCTTC	CASSDSGNEQFF